The 21 T cell receptor beta chains in this list originate from one sample, sequenced in a study of regulatory T cells in long-lasting Graves disease. Time point reported: newly diagnosed GD, antithyroid drugs for less than 3 months. There was RNA extracted from PBMCs, and the TCR library was made from it. Building the TCR beta libraries relied on iRepertoire HTBI primers, and CDR3 regions underwent Arm-PCR. Using its own MiXCR run on the multiplex PCR reads, TCRdb lists one record per CDR3 protein. Counted here are approximately 470,000 distinct CDR3 sequences, 15% to 20% occurring once; the ten biggest clones make up 12%. This sample was shared with a second study, whose subject was T cells in Graves' hyperthyroidism and ophthalmopathy.

The sequences come from peripheral blood mononuclear cells (PBMCs), collected at new diagnosis, from a patient treated with antithyroid drugs. These TCRs come from a man aged 35-49 years with Graves disease.

This rearrangement joins TRBV27 to TRBJ2-1; 9 nucleotides align to TRBD1. CDR1 and CDR2 from the germline V gene are MNHEY and SMNVEV (reference sequence). V trimming: 1 base; J trimming: 8 bases; junction bases outside the gene matches: 6. CDR3 length equals 15 residues. Here the CDR3 reads CASSLFPGTGYEQFF. In DNA form, the CDR3 reads TGTGCCAGCAGTTTATTCCCCGGGACAGGGTATGAGCAGTTCTTC.

Notes on this clonotype: A much more abundant neighbour one base away suggests this may be a read error. The chain employs TRBV6-1 and TRBJ1-1; unclear D gene. The germline V gene encodes CDR1 MNHNS and CDR2 SASEGT. The CDR3 runs to 15 residues. The CDR3 sequence: CSSSPSSGPNTEAFF. Here the CDR3 DNA reads TGTTCCAGCAGTCCATCCTCGGGTCCGAACACTGAAGCTTTCTTT.

This clonotype showed up many times. DNA of the CDR3: TGTGCCAGCAGTAGAGGACAGGGGTTTGATGGCTACACCTTC. Its protein product is CASSRGQGFDGYTF. V is TRBV2 and J is TRBJ1-2; 9 nucleotides align to TRBD1. The CDR3 runs 14 residues. CDR1 SNHLY and CDR2 FYNNEI come from the germline V gene. V lost 5 bases and J lost 6; bases outside the gene matches: 7.

This clonotype appeared a few times. The gene calls are TRBV5-1 and TRBJ2-2; possibly TRBD1 for D (7 bases). The germline V gene encodes CDR1 SGHRS and CDR2 YFSETQ. V gave up 1 base and J gave up 2 bases, with 12 bases separating them. This CDR3 is 16 amino acids long. CDR3 DNA sequence: TGCGCCAGCAGCTTGTTTGGAGGGGGCAACACCGGGGAGCTGTTTTTT. Translating gives CASSLFGGGNTGELFF.

In its sample, this clonotype was seen many times. The V gene is TRBV12-3 or TRBV12-4, the J gene TRBJ2-3; 8 positions agree with TRBD1. The CDR3 is made up of 14 amino acids. V was pared by 7 bases and J by 4 bases, with 7 bases of the junction left unmatched. The CDR3 DNA is TGTGCCAGCAATGGACAGGGAGGTGCAGATACGCAGTATTTT. Amino acid sequence: CASNGQGGADTQYF.

This clonotype was found many times. The chain joins TRBV6-1 to TRBJ1-1, with D maybe TRBD1 (6 bases). Germline loops: CDR1 MNHNS, CDR2 SASEGT. V gave up 6 bases and J gave up 4 bases, with 21 bases separating them. The CDR3 extends over 16 amino acids. In DNA, the CDR3 is TGTGCCAGCAGCTTCTACATACAGGGAGCTTTCACTGAAGCTTTCTTT. Translation gives CASSFYIQGAFTEAFF.

In its sample, this clonotype was seen many times. The chain links TRBV27 to TRBJ1-5; TRBD1 matches at 7 bases. The CDR3 runs 16 residues. Germline CDR1 reads MNHEY; CDR2 reads SMNVEV (reference sequence). V shed 5 bases, J shed 2 bases, and the junction held 9 bases outside the gene matches. CDR3 nucleotides: TGTGCCAGCAGTCCTCTAGACAGGGCCGGCAATCAGCCCCAGCATTTT. Its protein is CASSPLDRAGNQPQHF.

Only a few counts were recorded for this clonotype. The rearrangement links TRBV7-9 to TRBJ2-1; D is unclear. Per the germline V gene, CDR1 is SEHNR and CDR2 is FQNEAQ (reference sequence). This CDR3 is 13 amino acids long. Trimming removed 0 bases from V and 10 bases from J, with 10 bases in between. The CDR3 reads CASSLAPDWEQFF. CDR3 nucleotides: TGTGCCAGCAGCTTAGCCCCCGATTGGGAGCAGTTCTTC.

This clonotype was counted at least ten times. V usage is TRBV20-1 and J usage is TRBJ2-1; 11 bases fit TRBD2. CDR3 length: 13 residues. V shed 5 bases, J shed 7 bases, and the junction held 4 bases outside the gene matches. Germline CDR1 is DFQATT and CDR2 is SNEGSKA (reference sequence). The CDR3 sequence is CSASLAGVNEQFF. DNA for the CDR3: TGCAGTGCTTCACTAGCGGGAGTAAATGAGCAGTTCTTC.

In this sample, this clonotype turned up a few times. The J gene is TRBJ1-1, the V gene TRBV19; D not certain. This CDR3 spans 14 amino acids. Trimming left V 4 bases short and J 0 bases short, with 9 bases between. Germline CDR1 LNHDA, CDR2 SQIVND (reference sequence). The CDR3 DNA sequence: TGTGCCAGTAGTAAAGAGACGGTGAACACTGAAGCTTTCTTT. Amino acid sequence: CASSKETVNTEAFF.

Note on this clonotype: Given a much more abundant clone one base away, this may be a read error. The CDR3 sequence: CASSYIRTSGIHNEQFF. Written as DNA, the CDR3 is TGTGCCAGCAGTTACATCCGGACTAGCGGGATACACAATGAGCAGTTCTTC. This chain links TRBV6-9 with TRBJ2-1; 12 bases align to TRBD2. The CDR3 has 17 amino acids. Germline V gives CDR1 MNHGY, CDR2 SVAAGI. The V and J ends lost 3 bases and 5 bases, in that order; junction bases with no gene match: 8.

Many counts were recorded for this clonotype. The chain carries TRBV20-1 and TRBJ1-6; D uncertain. This CDR3 spans 12 amino acids. With 4 bases removed from V and 8 bases from J, the gap between germline ends came to 9 bases. CDR1 and CDR2 (germline): DFQATT, SNEGSKA (reference sequence). CDR3 DNA sequence: TGCAGTGCTAATCTCTTAGATTCACCCCTCCACTTT. Protein product: CSANLLDSPLHF.

This clonotype appeared many times. The chain links TRBV2 to TRBJ2-3; 7 nucleotides match TRBD2. The V segment lost 6 bases and the J segment 0 bases; nucleotides outside the gene matches: 9. Germline V CDR1 and CDR2: SNHLY, FYNNEI. There are 16 residues in the CDR3. The CDR3 DNA reads TGTGCCAGCAGGGTTAGTAGAGCGGGAAGCACAGATACGCAGTATTTT. This sequence encodes CASRVSRAGSTDTQYF.

The rearrangement uses TRBV5-1 and TRBJ2-2; 12 nucleotides line up with TRBD1. Germline V gene data show CDR1 as SGHRS and CDR2 as YFSETQ. This CDR3 is 17 amino acids long. V lost 1 base and J lost 4; bases outside the gene matches: 5. CDR3 sequence reads: CASSLWDRGPRTGELFF. The CDR3 DNA is TGCGCCAGCAGCTTGTGGGACAGGGGGCCGCGCACCGGGGAGCTGTTTTTT.

The table lists this clonotype with many counts. V usage is TRBV24-1 and J usage is TRBJ2-1, with D maybe TRBD2 (6 bases). V lost 3 bases to trimming and J lost 5 bases, with 19 bases between them. The V gene's germline CDR1 is KGHDR and CDR2 SFDVKD. This CDR3 region has 17 residues. The CDR3 region has the DNA TGTGCCACCAGTGATGGACTAACCCCCGAACGAAACAATGAGCAGTTCTTC. Translation gives CATSDGLTPERNNEQFF.

Ten or more counts support this clonotype. The J gene is TRBJ2-7, the V gene TRBV2; 12 bases are a match to TRBD1. V gave up 5 bases and J gave up 5 bases; unmatched junction bases: 4. Germline values: CDR1 SNHLY, CDR2 FYNNEI. This CDR3 has 14 amino acids. The CDR3 DNA is TGTGCCAGCAGTACGGGACAGGGGGCCCACGAGCAGTACTTC. Protein: CASSTGQGAHEQYF.

This clonotype appeared many times. This sequence joins TRBV7-9 and TRBJ2-1; 15 positions match TRBD2. Germline values: CDR1 SEHNR, CDR2 FQNEAQ (reference sequence). CDR3 length equals 15 residues. The J segment lost 6 bases and the V segment lost 4 bases, leaving 1 base of the junction unmatched. As DNA, the CDR3 is TGTGCCAGCAGCTGGACTAGCGGGAGGGCCAATGAGCAGTTCTTC. Protein product: CASSWTSGRANEQFF.

The genes are TRBV5-4 and TRBJ2-1; possibly TRBD1 or TRBD2 for D (5 bases each). The ends were cut back, 5 bases at V and 5 bases at J, with 14 bases in the middle. Germline CDR1 reads SGHNT; CDR2 reads YYREEE (reference sequence). The CDR3 is 14 residues long. The CDR3 region is CASRAGTSHNEQFF. The CDR3, as DNA: TGTGCCAGCAGGGCCGGGACGTCGCACAATGAGCAGTTCTTC.

This clonotype has at least ten counts. At one end the junction does not follow the germline gene, possibly because of a read error. This chain uses TRBV4-1 with TRBJ1-3, with a possible D match to TRBD1 (6 bases). Per the germline V gene, CDR1 is MGHRA and CDR2 is YSYEKL. This CDR3 comprises 16 residues. The CDR3 region has the DNA TGTGCCAGCAGCCAAGAAGTGGGGGGCTCGGGAAACACCATATATTTT. Residues: CASSQEVGGSGNTIYF.

This clonotype was counted a few times. The genes are TRBV6-8 and TRBJ2-7; D is unresolved. The CDR3 length is 16 residues. Germline CDR1 reads MNHGY; CDR2 reads SAAAGT. V was trimmed by 2 bases and J by 3 bases, leaving 17 bases between them. This chain's CDR3 is CASSYPRPRMYYEQYF. Written as DNA, the CDR3 is TGTGCCAGCAGTTACCCGAGGCCGCGCATGTACTACGAGCAGTACTTC.

This clonotype came up many times. V gene TRBV2 combines with J gene TRBJ1-5; D is uncertain. This CDR3 contains 13 residues. V was clipped by 7 bases and J by 0 bases, with 7 bases between them. CDR1 is SNHLY, CDR2 FYNNEI, per germline. The CDR3 sequence is CASNGGSNQPQHF. CDR3 coding DNA: TGTGCCAGCAATGGCGGTAGCAATCAGCCCCAGCATTTT.